Described below is a single T cell receptor beta chain sequence and its context. The data stem from a study of monozygotic twins with inflammatory bowel disease. TCRdb re-called the 5' RACE reads and catalogs CDR3 proteins one per entry, DNA excluded. The listing records 440,000 or so distinct CDR3 sequences. Looked up from germline, CDR1 is MNHEY and CDR2 is SMNVEV (reference sequence). This CDR3 comprises 14 residues. The TCR was taken from a human donor with ulcerative colitis or Crohn's disease, or a healthy co-twin of an affected twin (not recorded which). Specimen: blood. The V call is TRBV27, the J call TRBJ2-1; the TCRdb call, TRBD1, lacks DNA for checking. CDR3 region: CASSPAGQYNEQFF.